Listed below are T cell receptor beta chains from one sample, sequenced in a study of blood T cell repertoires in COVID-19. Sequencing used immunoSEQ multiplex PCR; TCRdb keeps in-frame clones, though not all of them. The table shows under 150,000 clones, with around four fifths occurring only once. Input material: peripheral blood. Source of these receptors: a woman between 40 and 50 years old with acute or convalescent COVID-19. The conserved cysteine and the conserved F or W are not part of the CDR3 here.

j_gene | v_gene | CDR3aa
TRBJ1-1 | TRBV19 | ASSIGLTGPNTEAF
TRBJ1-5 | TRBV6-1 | ASKGGDQPQH
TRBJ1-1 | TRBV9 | ASSVAGTGFTEAF
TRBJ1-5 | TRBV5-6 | ASSRLTTKQPQH
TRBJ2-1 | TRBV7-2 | ASSLLIEQF
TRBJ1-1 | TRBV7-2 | ASSAVQGTEAF
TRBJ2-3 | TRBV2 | ASSDRLAGGTDTQY
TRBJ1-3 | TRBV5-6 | ASSMGDRRSGNTIY
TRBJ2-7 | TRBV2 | ASAPTGGFLEQY
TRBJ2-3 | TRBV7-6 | ASSSGTGYPDTQY
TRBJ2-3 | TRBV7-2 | ASSSLAGTVTDTQY
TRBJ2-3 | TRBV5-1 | ASGVLAGGPEDTQY
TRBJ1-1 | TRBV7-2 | ASSRLNSNTEAF
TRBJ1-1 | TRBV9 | ASSGRGISEAF
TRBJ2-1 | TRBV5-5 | ASSLPGQGQF
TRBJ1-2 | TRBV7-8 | ASSLSVANGYT
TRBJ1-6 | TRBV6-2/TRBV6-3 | ASSYSTPGQLHSPLH
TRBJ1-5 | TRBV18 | ASSLFDSGAQPQH
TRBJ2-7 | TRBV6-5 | ASSYSTSGVYEQY
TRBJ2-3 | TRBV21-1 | ASTRLSCGTDTQY
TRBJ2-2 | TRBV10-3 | AISHGGNTGELF
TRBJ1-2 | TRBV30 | AFSYTGSGGYT
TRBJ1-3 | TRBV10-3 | AIRGQGARNTIY
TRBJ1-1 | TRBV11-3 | ASSSQGAATEAF
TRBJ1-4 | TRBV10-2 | ASQGHLETNEKLF
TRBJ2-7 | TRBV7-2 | ASSFYTSSYEQY
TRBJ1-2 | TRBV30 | AWQGNYGYT
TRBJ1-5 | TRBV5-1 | ASSFGENQPQH
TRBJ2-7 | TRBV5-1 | ASSQGTGNIYEQY
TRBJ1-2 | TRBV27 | ASSPWTGHNYGYT
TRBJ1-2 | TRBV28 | ASSLSTGTVYGYT
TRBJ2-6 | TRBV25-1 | ASMRNEGAGANVLT
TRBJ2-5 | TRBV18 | ASSPRRSIGGEETQY
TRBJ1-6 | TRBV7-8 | ASSPWQGYDSPLH
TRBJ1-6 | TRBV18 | ASSPNRRGSYNSPLH
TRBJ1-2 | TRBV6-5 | ASKFGEYGYT
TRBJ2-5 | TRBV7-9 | ASSFDRTNQETQY
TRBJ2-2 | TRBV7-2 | ASSFSRGNTGELF
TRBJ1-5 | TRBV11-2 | ASSLTSKSGGDQPQH
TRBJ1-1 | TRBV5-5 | ASSWGQGRTEAF
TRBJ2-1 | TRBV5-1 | ASSSGLAGGPGYNEQF
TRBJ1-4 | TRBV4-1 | ASSTTTVIEKLF
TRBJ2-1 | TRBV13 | ASSSPGLANNEQF
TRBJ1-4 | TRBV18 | ASSQNWATGGEKLF
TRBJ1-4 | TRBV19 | ARRIGTGDEKLF
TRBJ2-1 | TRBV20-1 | SASMDPGPGTSLNEQF
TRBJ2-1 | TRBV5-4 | ASSLAGGWDWYEQF
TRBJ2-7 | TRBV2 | AGSSGTGLEQY